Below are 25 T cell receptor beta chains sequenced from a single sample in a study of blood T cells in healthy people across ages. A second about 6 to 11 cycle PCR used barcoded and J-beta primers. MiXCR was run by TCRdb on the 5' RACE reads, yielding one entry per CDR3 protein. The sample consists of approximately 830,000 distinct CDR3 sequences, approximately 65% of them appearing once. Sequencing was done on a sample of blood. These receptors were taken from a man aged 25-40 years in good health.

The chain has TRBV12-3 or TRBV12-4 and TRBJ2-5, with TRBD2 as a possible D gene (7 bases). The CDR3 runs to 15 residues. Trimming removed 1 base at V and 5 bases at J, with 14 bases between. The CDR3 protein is CASSLGGEGGETQYF. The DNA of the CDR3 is TGTGCCAGCAGTTTAGGAGGGGAGGGGGGCGAGACCCAGTACTTC.

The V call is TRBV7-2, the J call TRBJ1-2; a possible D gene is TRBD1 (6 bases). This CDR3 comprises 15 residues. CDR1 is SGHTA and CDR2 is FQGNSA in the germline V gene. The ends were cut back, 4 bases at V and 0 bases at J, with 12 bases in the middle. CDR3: CASSWGADANYGYTF. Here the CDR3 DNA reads TGTGCCAGCAGCTGGGGGGCAGACGCTAACTATGGCTACACCTTC.

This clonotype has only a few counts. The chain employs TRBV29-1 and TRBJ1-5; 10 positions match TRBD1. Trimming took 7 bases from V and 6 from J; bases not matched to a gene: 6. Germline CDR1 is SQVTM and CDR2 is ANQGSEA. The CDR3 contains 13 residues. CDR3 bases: TGCAGCGCGGGGGACAGGGGAGGTCAGCCCCAGCATTTT. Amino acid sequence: CSAGDRGGQPQHF.

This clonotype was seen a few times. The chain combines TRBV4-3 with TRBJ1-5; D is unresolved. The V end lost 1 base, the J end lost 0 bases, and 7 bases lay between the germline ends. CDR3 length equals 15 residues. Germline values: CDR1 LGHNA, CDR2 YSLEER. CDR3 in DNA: TGCGCCAGCAGCCAAGGGTTTCTTAGCAATCAGCCCCAGCATTTT. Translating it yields CASSQGFLSNQPQHF.

The CDR3 bases are TGTGCCAGCAGCTTATGGCCGAGGGACACAGATACGCAGTATTTT. Protein sequence: CASSLWPRDTDTQYF. V and J are TRBV7-9 and TRBJ2-3; D is perhaps TRBD2 (5 bases). The CDR3 is made up of 15 amino acids. CDR1 is SEHNR, CDR2 FQNEAQ, per germline (reference sequence). V dropped 2 bases and J dropped 2 bases, with 11 bases sitting between them.

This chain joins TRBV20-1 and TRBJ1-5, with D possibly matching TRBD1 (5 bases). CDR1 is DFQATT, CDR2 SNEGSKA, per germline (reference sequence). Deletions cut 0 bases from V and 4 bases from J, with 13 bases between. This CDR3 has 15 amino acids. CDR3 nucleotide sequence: TGCAGTGCTAGAGATTTAAGCAGGGAGAATCAGCCCCAGCATTTT. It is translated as CSARDLSRENQPQHF.

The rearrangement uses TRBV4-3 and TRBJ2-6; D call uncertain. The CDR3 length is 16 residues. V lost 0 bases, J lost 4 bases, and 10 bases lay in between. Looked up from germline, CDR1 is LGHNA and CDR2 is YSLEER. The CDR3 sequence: CASSQDPRTGANVLTF. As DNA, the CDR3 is TGCGCCAGCAGCCAAGATCCCAGGACCGGGGCCAACGTCCTGACTTTC.

The CDR3 DNA follows: TGTGCCAGCAGCTTGGCTAGCGGGGGGGCCTTGAATACGCAGTATTTT. Amino acid sequence: CASSLASGGALNTQYF. The chain recombines TRBV7-3 with TRBJ2-3; TRBD2 matches 12 bases. The germline V gene encodes CDR1 SGHTA and CDR2 FQGTGA. V shed 3 bases, J shed 7 bases, and the junction held 8 bases outside the gene matches. The CDR3 is 16 amino acids.

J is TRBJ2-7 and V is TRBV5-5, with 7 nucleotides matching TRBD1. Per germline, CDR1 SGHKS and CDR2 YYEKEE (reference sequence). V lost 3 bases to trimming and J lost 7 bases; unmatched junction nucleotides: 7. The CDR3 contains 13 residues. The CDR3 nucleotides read TGTGCCAGCAGCTGGCTAGGGGGCGATGAGCAGTACTTC. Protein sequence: CASSWLGGDEQYF.

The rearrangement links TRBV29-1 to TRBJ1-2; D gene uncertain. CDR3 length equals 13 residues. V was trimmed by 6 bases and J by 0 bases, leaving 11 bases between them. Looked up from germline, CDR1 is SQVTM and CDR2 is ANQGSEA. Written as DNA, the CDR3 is TGCAGCGTCAGTAGGGCAACTAACTATGGCTACACCTTC. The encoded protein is CSVSRATNYGYTF.

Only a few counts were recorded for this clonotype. CDR3 protein: CASSLSALANNEQFF. CDR3 DNA sequence: TGTGCCAGCAGCTTAAGCGCCCTAGCGAACAATGAGCAGTTCTTC. The chain has TRBV5-5 and TRBJ2-1, with TRBD2 as a possible D gene (6 bases). Deletions cut 2 bases from V and 5 bases from J, with 14 bases between. Germline CDR1 SGHKS, CDR2 YYEKEE (reference sequence). The CDR3 length is 15 residues.

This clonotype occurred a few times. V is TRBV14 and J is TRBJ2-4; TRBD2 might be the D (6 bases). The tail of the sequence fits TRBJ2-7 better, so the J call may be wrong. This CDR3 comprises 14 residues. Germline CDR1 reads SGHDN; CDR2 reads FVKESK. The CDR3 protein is CASSRGLGVDEQYF. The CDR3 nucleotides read TGTGCCAGCAGCCGGGGACTGGGCGTTGACGAGCAGTACTTC.

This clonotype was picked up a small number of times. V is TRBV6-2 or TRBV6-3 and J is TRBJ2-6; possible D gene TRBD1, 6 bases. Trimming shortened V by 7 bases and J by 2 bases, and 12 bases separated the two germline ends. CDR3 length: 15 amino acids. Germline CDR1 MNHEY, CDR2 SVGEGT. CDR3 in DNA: TGTGCCAGCAACCCAGGGGCCACTGGGGCCAACGTCCTGACTTTC. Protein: CASNPGATGANVLTF.

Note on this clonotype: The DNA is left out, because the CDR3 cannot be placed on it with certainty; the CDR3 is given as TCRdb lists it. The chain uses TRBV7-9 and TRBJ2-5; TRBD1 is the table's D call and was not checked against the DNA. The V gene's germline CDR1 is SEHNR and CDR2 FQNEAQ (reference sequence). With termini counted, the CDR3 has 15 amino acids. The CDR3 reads CVCASTGGGQETQYF.

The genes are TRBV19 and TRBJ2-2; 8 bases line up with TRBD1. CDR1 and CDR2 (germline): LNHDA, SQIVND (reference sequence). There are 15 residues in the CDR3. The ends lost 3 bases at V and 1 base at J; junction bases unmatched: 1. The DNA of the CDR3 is TGTGCCAGTAGTATTGGGACAGGGAACACCGGGGAGCTGTTTTTT. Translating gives CASSIGTGNTGELFF.

This CDR3 is CASSLGGLGGDEQFF. DNA for the CDR3: TGTGCCAGCAGCTTAGGGGGTTTAGGGGGGGATGAGCAGTTCTTC. The chain has TRBV7-3 and TRBJ2-1, with TRBD2 as a possible D gene (7 bases). This CDR3 spans 15 amino acids. Germline V lookup: CDR1 SGHTA, CDR2 FQGTGA. V was pared by 2 bases and J by 8 bases, with 16 bases between.

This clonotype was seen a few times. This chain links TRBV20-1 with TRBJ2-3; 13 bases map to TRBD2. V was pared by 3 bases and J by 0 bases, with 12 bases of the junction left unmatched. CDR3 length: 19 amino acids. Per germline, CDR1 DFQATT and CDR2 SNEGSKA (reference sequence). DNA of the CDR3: TGCAGTGCTAGGCCCCACCGGACTAGCGGGGGCACTAGCACAGATACGCAGTATTTT. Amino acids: CSARPHRTSGGTSTDTQYF.

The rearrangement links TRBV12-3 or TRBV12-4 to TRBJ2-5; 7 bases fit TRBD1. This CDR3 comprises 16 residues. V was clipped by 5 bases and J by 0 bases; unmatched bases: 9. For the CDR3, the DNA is TGTGCCAGCAGTCTCTCGGGGACAGCTTACCAAGAGACCCAGTACTTC. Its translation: CASSLSGTAYQETQYF.

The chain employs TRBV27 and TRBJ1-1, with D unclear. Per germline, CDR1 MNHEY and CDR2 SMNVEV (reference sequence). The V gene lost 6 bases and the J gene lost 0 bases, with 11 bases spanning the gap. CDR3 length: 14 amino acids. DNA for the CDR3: TGTGCCAGCAGCCCATGGGCGGTGAACACTGAAGCTTTCTTT. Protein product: CASSPWAVNTEAFF.

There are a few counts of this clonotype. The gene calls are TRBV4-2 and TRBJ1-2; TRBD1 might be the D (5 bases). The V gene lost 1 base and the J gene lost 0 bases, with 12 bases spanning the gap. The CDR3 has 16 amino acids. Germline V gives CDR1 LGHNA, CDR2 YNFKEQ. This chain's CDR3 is CASSQVTTAANYGYTF. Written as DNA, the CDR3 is TGTGCCAGCAGCCAAGTTACGACAGCAGCTAACTATGGCTACACCTTC.

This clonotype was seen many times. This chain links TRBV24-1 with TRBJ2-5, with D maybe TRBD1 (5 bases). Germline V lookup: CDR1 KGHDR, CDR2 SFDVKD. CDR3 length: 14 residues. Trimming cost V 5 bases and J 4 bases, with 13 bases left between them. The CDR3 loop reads CATSAPDIPETQYF. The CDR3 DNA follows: TGTGCCACCAGTGCCCCGGACATCCCAGAGACCCAGTACTTC.

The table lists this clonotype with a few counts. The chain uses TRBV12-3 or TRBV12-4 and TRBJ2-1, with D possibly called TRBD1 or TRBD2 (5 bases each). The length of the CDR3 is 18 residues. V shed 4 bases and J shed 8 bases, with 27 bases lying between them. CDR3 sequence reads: CASSSTYHRDPHGYEQFF. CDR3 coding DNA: TGTGCCAGCAGTTCGACCTATCACCGGGACCCACATGGGTATGAGCAGTTCTTC.

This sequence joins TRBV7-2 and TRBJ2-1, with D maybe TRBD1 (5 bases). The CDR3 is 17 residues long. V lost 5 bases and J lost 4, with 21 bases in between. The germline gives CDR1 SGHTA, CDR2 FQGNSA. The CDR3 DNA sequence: TGTGCCAGCAGCGCAACCCCCTTGGGGCTAATTTACAATGAGCAGTTCTTC. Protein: CASSATPLGLIYNEQFF.

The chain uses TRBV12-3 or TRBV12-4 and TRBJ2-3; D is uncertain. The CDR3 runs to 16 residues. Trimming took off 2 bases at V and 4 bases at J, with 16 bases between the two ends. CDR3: CASSLFTSVESDTQYF. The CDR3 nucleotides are TGTGCCAGCAGTTTATTTACCAGCGTAGAATCAGATACGCAGTATTTT.

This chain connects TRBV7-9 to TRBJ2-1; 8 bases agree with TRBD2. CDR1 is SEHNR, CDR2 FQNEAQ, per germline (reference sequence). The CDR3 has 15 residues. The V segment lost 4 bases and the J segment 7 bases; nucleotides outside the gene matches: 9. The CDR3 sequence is CASSSVRSGGNEQFF. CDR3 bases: TGTGCCAGCAGCTCCGTCCGGAGCGGGGGAAATGAGCAGTTCTTC.